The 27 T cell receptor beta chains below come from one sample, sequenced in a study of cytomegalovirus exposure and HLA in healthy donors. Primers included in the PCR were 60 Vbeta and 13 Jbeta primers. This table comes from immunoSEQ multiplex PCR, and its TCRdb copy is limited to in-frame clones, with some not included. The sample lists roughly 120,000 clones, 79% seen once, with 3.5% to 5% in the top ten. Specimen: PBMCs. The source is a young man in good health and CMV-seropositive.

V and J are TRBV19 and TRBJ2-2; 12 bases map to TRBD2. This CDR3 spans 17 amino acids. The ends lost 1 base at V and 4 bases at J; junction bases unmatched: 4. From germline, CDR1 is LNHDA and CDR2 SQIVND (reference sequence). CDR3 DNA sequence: TGTGCCAGTAGTATAGGGACTAGCGGGGCCCCCACCGGGGAGCTGTTTTTT. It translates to CASSIGTSGAPTGELFF.

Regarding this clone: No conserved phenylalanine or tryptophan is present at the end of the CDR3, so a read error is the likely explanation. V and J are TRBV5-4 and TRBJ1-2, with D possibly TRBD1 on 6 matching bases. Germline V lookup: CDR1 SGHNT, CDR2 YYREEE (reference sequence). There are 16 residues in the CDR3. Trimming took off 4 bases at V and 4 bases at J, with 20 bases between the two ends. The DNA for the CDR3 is TGTGCCAGCAGCCGGGCCTTCGGGGACACTGGCTATGGCTACACCCTC. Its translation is CASSRAFGDTGYGYTL.

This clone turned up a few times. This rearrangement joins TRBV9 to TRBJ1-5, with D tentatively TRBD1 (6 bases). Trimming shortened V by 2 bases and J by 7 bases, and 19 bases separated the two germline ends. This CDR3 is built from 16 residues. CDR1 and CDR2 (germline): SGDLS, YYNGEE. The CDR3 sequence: CASSVGPQGLGQPQHF. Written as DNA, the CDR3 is TGTGCCAGCAGCGTCGGGCCACAGGGATTGGGACAGCCCCAGCATTTT.

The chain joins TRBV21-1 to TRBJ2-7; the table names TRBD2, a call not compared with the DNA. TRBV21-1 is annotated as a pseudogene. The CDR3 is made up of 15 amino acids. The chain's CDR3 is CASSKGGRERYEQYF. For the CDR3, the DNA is TGTGCCAGCAGCAAAGGAGGAAGGGAGCGCTACGAGCAGTACTTC.

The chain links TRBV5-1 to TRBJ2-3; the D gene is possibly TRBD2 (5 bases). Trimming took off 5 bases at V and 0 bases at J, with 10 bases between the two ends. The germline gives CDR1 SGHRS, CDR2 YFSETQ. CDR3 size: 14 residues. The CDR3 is CASSSEASTDTQYF. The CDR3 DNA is TGCGCCAGCAGTTCGGAGGCTAGCACAGATACGCAGTATTTT.

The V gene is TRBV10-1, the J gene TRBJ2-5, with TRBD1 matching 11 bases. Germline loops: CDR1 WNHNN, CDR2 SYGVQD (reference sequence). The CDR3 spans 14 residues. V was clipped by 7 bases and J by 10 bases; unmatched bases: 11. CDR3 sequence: CASTTGTGGLYQYF. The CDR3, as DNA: TGCGCCAGCACGACCGGGACAGGGGGGTTATACCAGTACTTC.

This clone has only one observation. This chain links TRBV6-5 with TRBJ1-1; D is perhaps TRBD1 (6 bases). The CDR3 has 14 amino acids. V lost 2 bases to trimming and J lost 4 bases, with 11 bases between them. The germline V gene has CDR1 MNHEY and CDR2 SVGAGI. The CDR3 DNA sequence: TGTGCCAGCAGTTACGTGGGGGCGGGCACTGAAGCTTTCTTT. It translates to CASSYVGAGTEAFF.

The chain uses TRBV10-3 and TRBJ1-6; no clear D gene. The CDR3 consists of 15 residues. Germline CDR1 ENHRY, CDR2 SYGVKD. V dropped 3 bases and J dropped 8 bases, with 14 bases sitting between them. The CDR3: CAISDSGGFHSPLHF. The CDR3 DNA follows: TGTGCCATCAGTGACTCTGGAGGGTTTCATTCACCCCTCCACTTT.

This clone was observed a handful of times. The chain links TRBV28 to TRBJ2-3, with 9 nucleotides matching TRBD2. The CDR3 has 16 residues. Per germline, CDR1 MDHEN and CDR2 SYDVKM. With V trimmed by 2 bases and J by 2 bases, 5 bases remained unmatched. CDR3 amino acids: CASSLTASGTTDTQYF. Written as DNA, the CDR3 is TGTGCCAGCAGTTTAACGGCTAGCGGGACCACAGATACGCAGTATTTT.

The CDR3 sequence is CASSFYRGGETQYF. CDR3 sequence (DNA): TGTGCCAGCAGCTTTTACAGGGGCGGGGAGACCCAGTACTTC. This rearrangement joins TRBV7-2 to TRBJ2-5; 7 bases are a match to TRBD1. The CDR3 has 14 amino acids. Germline V gives CDR1 SGHTA, CDR2 FQGNSA. Trimming at V came to 3 bases and at J to 5 bases, leaving 6 bases not matched to a gene. The variable domain in full, with the rest retrieved from reference TRBV7-2 and TRBJ2-5, is GAGVSQSPSNKVTEKGKDVELRCDPISGHTALYWYRQSLGQGLEFLIYFQGNSAPDKSGLPSDRFSAERTGGSVSTLTIQRTQQEDSAVYLCASSFYRGGETQYFGPGTRLLVL.

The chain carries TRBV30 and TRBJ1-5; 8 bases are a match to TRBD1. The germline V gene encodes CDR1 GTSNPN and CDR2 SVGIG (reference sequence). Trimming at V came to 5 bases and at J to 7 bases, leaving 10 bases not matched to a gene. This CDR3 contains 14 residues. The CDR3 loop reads CAWGLGQGGQPQHF. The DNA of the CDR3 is TGTGCCTGGGGTTTAGGACAGGGAGGGCAGCCCCAGCATTTT.

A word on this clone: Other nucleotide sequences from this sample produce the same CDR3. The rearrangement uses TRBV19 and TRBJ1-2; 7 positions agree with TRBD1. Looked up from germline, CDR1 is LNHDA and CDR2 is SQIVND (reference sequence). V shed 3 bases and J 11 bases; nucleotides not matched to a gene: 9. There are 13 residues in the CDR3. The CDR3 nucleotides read TGTGCCAGTAGTATTGGGACAGTCCCCAGGTACACCTTC. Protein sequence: CASSIGTVPRYTF.

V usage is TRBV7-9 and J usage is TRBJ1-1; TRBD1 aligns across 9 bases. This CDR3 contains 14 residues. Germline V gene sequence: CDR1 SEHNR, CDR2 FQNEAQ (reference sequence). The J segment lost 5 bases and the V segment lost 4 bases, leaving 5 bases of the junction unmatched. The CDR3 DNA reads TGTGCCAGCAGCTCCACAGGGGGCTCGACTGAAGCTTTCTTT. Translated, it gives CASSSTGGSTEAFF.

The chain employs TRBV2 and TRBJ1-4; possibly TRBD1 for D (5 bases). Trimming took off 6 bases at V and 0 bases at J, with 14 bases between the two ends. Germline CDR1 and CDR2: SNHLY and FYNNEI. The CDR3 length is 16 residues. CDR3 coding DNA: TGTGCCAGCAGGGGCCTCAGGGTAACAACTAATGAAAAACTGTTTTTT. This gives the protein CASRGLRVTTNEKLFF.

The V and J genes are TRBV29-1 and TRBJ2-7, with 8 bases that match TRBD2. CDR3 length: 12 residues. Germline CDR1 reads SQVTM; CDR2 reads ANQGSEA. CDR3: CSTRGGPDEQYF. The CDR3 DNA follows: TGCAGTACACGGGGGGGGCCGGACGAGCAGTACTTC.

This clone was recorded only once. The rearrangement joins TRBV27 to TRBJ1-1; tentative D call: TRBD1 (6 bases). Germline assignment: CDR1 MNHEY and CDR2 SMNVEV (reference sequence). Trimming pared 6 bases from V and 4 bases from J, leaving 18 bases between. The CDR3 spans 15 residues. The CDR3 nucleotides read TGTGCCAGCAGGACCTTGGGGGCGGTGCGCACTGAAGCTTTCTTT. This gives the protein CASRTLGAVRTEAFF.

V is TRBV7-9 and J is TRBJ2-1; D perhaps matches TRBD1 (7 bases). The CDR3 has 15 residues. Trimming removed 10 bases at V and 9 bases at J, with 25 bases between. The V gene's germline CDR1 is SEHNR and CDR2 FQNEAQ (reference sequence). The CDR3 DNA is TGTGCCACCTCGCCTCAAACAGGGGAGGTCAGTGAGCAGTTCTTC. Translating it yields CATSPQTGEVSEQFF.

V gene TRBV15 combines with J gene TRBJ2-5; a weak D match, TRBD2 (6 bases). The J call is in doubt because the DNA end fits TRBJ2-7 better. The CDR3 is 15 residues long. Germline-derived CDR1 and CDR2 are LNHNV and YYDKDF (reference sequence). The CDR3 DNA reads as TGTGCCACCAGCAGAGAAGGGACTCCCTTCTACGAGCAGTACTTC. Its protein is CATSREGTPFYEQYF.

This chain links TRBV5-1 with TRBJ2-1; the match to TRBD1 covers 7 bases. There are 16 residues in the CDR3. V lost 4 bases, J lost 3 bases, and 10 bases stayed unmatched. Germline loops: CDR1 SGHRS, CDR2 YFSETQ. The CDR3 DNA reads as TGCGCCAGCAGCGCGCTAGGGGGCGCTGGCTACAATGAGCAGTTCTTC. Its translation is CASSALGGAGYNEQFF.

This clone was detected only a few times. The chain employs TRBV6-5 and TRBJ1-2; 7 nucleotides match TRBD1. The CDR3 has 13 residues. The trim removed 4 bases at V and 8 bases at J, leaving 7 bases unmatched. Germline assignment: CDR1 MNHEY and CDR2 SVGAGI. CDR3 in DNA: TGTGCCAGCAGTTCCGACAGGGTGGACGGCTACACCTTC. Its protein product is CASSSDRVDGYTF.

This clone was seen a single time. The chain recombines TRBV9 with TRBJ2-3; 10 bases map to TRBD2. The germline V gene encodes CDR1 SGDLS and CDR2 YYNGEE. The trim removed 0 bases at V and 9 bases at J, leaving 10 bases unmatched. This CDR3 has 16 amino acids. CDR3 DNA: TGTGCCAGCAGCGTAGACGGAGCGGGGGGGCCGAGGACGCAGTATTTT. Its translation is CASSVDGAGGPRTQYF.

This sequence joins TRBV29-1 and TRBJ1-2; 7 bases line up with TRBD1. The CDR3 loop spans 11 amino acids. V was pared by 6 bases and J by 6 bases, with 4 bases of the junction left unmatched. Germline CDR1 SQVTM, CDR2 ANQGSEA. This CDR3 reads CSVGQVDGYTF. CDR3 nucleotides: TGCAGCGTAGGACAGGTGGATGGCTACACCTTC.

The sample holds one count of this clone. The CDR3 protein is CASSRQGRNQPQHF. CDR3 nucleotides: TGTGCCAGCAGCCGACAGGGACGCAATCAGCCCCAGCATTTT. The chain has TRBV7-9 and TRBJ1-5, with 7 bases identical to TRBD1. From germline, CDR1 is SEHNR and CDR2 FQNEAQ (reference sequence). The CDR3 extends over 14 amino acids. Trimming cost V 5 bases and J 2 bases; bases outside gene matches: 3.

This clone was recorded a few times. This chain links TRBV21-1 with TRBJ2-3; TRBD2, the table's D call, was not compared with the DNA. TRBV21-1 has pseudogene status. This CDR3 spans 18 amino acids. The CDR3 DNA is TGTGCCAGCATCAAACAACTAGCGGGACGACCTTTCACAGATACGCAGTATTTT. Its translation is CASIKQLAGRPFTDTQYF.

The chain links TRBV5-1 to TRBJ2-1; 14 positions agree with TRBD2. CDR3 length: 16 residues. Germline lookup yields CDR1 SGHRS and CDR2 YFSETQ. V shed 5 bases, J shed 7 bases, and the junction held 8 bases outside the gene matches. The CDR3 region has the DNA TGCGCCAGCAGGTCTACGGGACTAGCGGGAGTAAATGAGCAGTTCTTC. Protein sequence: CASRSTGLAGVNEQFF.

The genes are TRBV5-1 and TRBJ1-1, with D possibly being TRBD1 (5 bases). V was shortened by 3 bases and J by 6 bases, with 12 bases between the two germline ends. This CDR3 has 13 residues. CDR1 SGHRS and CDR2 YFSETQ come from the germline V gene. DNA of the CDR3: TGCGCCAGCAGCTCCCGGGGGGTAGCTGAAGCTTTCTTT. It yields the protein CASSSRGVAEAFF.

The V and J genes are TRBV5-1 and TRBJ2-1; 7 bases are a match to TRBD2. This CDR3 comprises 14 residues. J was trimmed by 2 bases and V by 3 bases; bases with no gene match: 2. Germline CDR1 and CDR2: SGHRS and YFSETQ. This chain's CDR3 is CASSWTSTYNEQFF. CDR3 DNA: TGCGCCAGCAGCTGGACTAGTACCTACAATGAGCAGTTCTTC.